This TCR beta chain was documented in a study of T cell responses to AZD1222 COVID-19 vaccine. As for the study in general: Both about-4-week and about-12-week second-dose recipients were combined.

Profiling relied on immunoSEQ multiplex PCR, and the TCRdb table lists in-frame clones only, not all of them. The sample has 150,000 to 200,000 clones; 80% to 95% are singletons. The CDR3 covers 15 residues. V lost 2 bases, J lost 3 bases, and 12 bases lay in between. The V gene's germline CDR1 is SGDLS and CDR2 YYNGEE. General study points: The sample set comprised mostly white British donors with more females, and clonal diversity was possibly underestimated. An increase in Spike-specific TCR breadth and depth was observed after two AZD1222 doses.

A word on this clone: The antigen is unknown.

The source is an adult in good health. J is TRBJ2-1 and V is TRBV9; D may be TRBD2 (6 bases). The sequencing here drew on peripheral blood, taken on day 0 of AZD1222 vaccination. In DNA, the CDR3 is TGTGCCAGCAGCGTCCGGGACTCCCACTACAATGAGCAGTTCTTC. This sequence encodes CASSVRDSHYNEQFF.